This TCR beta chain was captured by sequencing in a study of shared T cell receptors in the human thymus. Some clones are missing from TCRdb's copy, which holds only in-frame ones; the method was immunoSEQ multiplex PCR. The table shows about 730,000 clones, with approximately 85% occurring only once. The V gene's germline CDR1 is SGHNT and CDR2 YYREEE (reference sequence). This CDR3 spans 14 amino acids. V was pared by 9 bases and J by 4 bases, with 19 bases between. These data were also reused for a study on human thymus T cells. That investigation notes: Corrective surgery for congenital heart defects was being performed on the healthy Finnish infants who served as donors. Corrective heart surgery yielded resections, and these provided the thymus tissue.

This sequence originates from a girl under three years old with a congenital heart defect. The chain couples TRBV5-4 to TRBJ2-5; a weak D match, TRBD2 (6 bases). Sequencing was carried out using thymocytes. CDR3 sequence reads: CATTRGREVETQYF. The CDR3, as DNA: TGTGCCACCACGAGGGGCAGGGAGGTAGAGACCCAGTACTTC.